These 17 T cell receptor beta chains share one sample of origin, sequenced in a study of blood T cells in healthy people across ages. Primed by a sample-barcoded 5' primer and a J-beta primer mix, a second PCR proceeded for roughly 6 to 12 cycles. TCRdb itself ran the 5' RACE reads through MiXCR, one entry per CDR3 protein. The sample has roughly 830,000 distinct CDR3 sequences; about 62% are singletons. Sequencing was performed on blood. The receptors shown here come from a man between 25 and 39 years old in good health.

This clonotype appeared many times. V is TRBV7-2 and J is TRBJ2-7; possibly TRBD1 or TRBD2 for D (5 bases each). The CDR3 consists of 14 residues. Germline V gives CDR1 SGHTA, CDR2 FQGNSA. Deletions cut 1 base from V and 0 bases from J, with 7 bases between. The CDR3 coding sequence is TGTGCCAGCAGCTTAGGGGGGACCTCCTACGAGCAGTACTTC. Translated, it gives CASSLGGTSYEQYF.

A remark on this clonotype: This sequence may be a read error, since a much larger clone differs from it by one base. The V call is TRBV18, the J call TRBJ1-6, with a possible D match to TRBD1 (5 bases). The length of the CDR3 is 14 residues. Germline values: CDR1 KGHSH, CDR2 LQKENI. CDR3 DNA sequence: TGTGCCAGCTTACCAGGGAGGGATAATTCACCCCTCCACTTT. Amino acid sequence: CASLPGRDNSPLHF.

The chain has TRBV6-2 or TRBV6-3 and TRBJ2-7; 7 bases are a match to TRBD1. From germline, CDR1 is MNHEY and CDR2 SVGEGT. V shed 8 bases, J shed 4 bases, and the junction held 11 bases outside the gene matches. This CDR3 has 14 residues. CDR3 sequence reads: CASGPWDSTYEQYF. The DNA for the CDR3 is TGTGCCAGCGGGCCTTGGGACAGCACGTACGAGCAGTACTTC.

This rearrangement joins TRBV6-1 to TRBJ2-3, with D tentatively TRBD1 or TRBD2 (5 bases each). Germline V gives CDR1 MNHNS, CDR2 SASEGT. The CDR3 extends over 17 amino acids. V was trimmed by 2 bases and J by 1 base, leaving 16 bases between them. The CDR3 DNA sequence: TGTGCCAGCAGTGAACTGGTGGCGAGGGGCGGCACAGATACGCAGTATTTT. Amino acid sequence: CASSELVARGGTDTQYF.

This chain joins TRBV18 and TRBJ2-5, with D unresolved. V lost 3 bases to trimming and J lost 1 base, with 18 bases between them. The CDR3 contains 17 residues. CDR1 KGHSH and CDR2 LQKENI come from the germline V gene. The CDR3 protein is CASSPAAATEPQETQYF. The CDR3 region has the DNA TGTGCCAGCTCACCTGCGGCCGCTACAGAACCCCAAGAGACCCAGTACTTC.

This clonotype appeared a few times. The chain links TRBV20-1 to TRBJ2-6; no reliable D call. V was cut by 5 bases and J by 0 bases, with 8 bases left in between. The CDR3 is 14 amino acids. Germline V gene sequence: CDR1 DFQATT, CDR2 SNEGSKA (reference sequence). CDR3 in DNA: TGCAGTGCTGATTTCCCCTCTGGGGCCAACGTCCTGACTTTC. It specifies CSADFPSGANVLTF.

V is TRBV12-3 or TRBV12-4 and J is TRBJ2-5; 10 nucleotides align to TRBD2. The DNA end is more similar to TRBJ2-7, so the J call may be wrong. This CDR3 region has 14 residues. CDR3 in DNA: TGTGCCAGCAGGAGAAGCGGGGGGGCCCACGAGCAGTACTTC. Residues: CASRRSGGAHEQYF.

The J gene is TRBJ2-7, the V gene TRBV6-6; D unclear. Trimming removed 7 bases at V and 1 base at J, with 14 bases between. This CDR3 spans 14 amino acids. Germline assignment: CDR1 MNHNY and CDR2 SVGAGI (reference sequence). The CDR3 loop is CASTRSAESYEQYF. The CDR3 coding sequence is TGTGCCAGCACCCGCTCCGCTGAGTCCTACGAGCAGTACTTC.

Here the CDR3 DNA reads TGTGCCAGCAGCGTAGAGCAGCGGGGAGAGACCCAGTACTTC. Its protein is CASSVEQRGETQYF. This chain connects TRBV9 to TRBJ2-5; 7 nucleotides line up with TRBD2. Looked up from germline, CDR1 is SGDLS and CDR2 is YYNGEE. After removal of 0 bases from V and 4 bases from J, the junction contained 3 bases not matched to a gene. The CDR3 covers 14 residues. Full variable domain (rest looked up from reference TRBV9 and TRBJ2-5): DSGVTQTPKHLITATGQRVTLRCSPRSGDLSVYWYQQSLDQGLQFLIQYYNGEERAKGNILERFSAQQFPDLHSELNLSSLELGDSALYFCASSVEQRGETQYFGPGTRLLVL.

The chain couples TRBV20-1 to TRBJ2-1; D remains ambiguous. This CDR3 comprises 11 residues. CDR1 and CDR2 (germline): DFQATT, SNEGSKA (reference sequence). V was cut by 1 base and J by 10 bases, with 8 bases left in between. The CDR3 sequence is CSARVPQEQFF. DNA for the CDR3: TGCAGTGCTAGAGTGCCCCAAGAGCAGTTCTTC.

This clonotype has just a few counts. This chain joins TRBV28 and TRBJ2-7; 7 bases are a match to TRBD1. The germline V gene has CDR1 MDHEN and CDR2 SYDVKM. The ends lost 7 bases at V and 2 bases at J; junction bases unmatched: 5. CDR3 length: 13 amino acids. CDR3 DNA: TGTGCCAGCACCACTGGGACAGCCTACGAGCAGTACTTC. Translating it yields CASTTGTAYEQYF. Full variable domain (missing parts from reference TRBV28 and TRBJ2-7): DVKVTQSSRYLVKRTGEKVFLECVQDMDHENMFWYRQDPGLGLRLIYFSYDVKMKEKGDIPEGYSVSREKKERFSLILESASTNQTSMYLCASTTGTAYEQYFGPGTRLTVT.

The chain combines TRBV27 with TRBJ2-1; either TRBD1 or TRBD2 may fit D (6 bases each). The CDR3 consists of 15 residues. V lost 3 bases, J lost 4 bases, and 13 bases lay in between. Germline V gene sequence: CDR1 MNHEY, CDR2 SMNVEV (reference sequence). The CDR3 protein is CASSLLGGFYNEQFF. CDR3 nucleotide sequence: TGTGCCAGCAGTTTGCTCGGGGGCTTTTACAATGAGCAGTTCTTC.

The CDR3 region has the DNA TGTGCCATCAGTGAGGACAGGTTAAAAATCACAGATACGCAGTATTTT. It specifies CAISEDRLKITDTQYF. The rearrangement joins TRBV10-3 to TRBJ2-3; D might be TRBD1 (6 bases). Trimming removed 2 bases at V and 2 bases at J, with 14 bases between. Germline V gene sequence: CDR1 ENHRY, CDR2 SYGVKD. The CDR3 totals 16 residues.

In its sample, this clonotype was seen a few times. This chain links TRBV20-1 with TRBJ2-7; no clear D. This CDR3 has 14 amino acids. Germline lookup yields CDR1 DFQATT and CDR2 SNEGSKA (reference sequence). V lost 3 bases and J 1 base, leaving 13 bases between the germline ends. Written as DNA, the CDR3 is TGCAGTGCTAGGACGGATCACGCTTCCTACGAGCAGTACTTC. Amino acid sequence: CSARTDHASYEQYF.

V is TRBV2 and J is TRBJ2-3, with 8 bases aligning to TRBD2. With 7 bases clipped from V and 4 bases from J, the junction kept 13 bases outside the gene matches. The CDR3 consists of 16 residues. Germline V gene sequence: CDR1 SNHLY, CDR2 FYNNEI. CDR3 in DNA: TGTGCCAGCAATAAAGTCCCGGGACTAGACGCAGATACGCAGTATTTT. As protein: CASNKVPGLDADTQYF.

This clonotype was observed a few times. V usage is TRBV5-1 and J usage is TRBJ1-1, with D perhaps matching TRBD1 (6 bases). This CDR3 comprises 11 residues. Trimming removed 2 bases from V and 8 bases from J, with 7 bases in between. Germline lookup yields CDR1 SGHRS and CDR2 YFSETQ. CDR3 in amino acids: CASSFRGEAFF. The CDR3 region has the DNA TGCGCCAGCAGCTTCAGGGGAGAAGCTTTCTTT.

V and J are TRBV6-6 and TRBJ2-1; D is perhaps TRBD1 or TRBD2 (6 bases each). This CDR3 is 15 amino acids long. Looked up from germline, CDR1 is MNHNY and CDR2 is SVGAGI (reference sequence). Trimming pared 6 bases from V and 10 bases from J, leaving 22 bases between. DNA of the CDR3: TGTGCCAGCAGAACCCGCGGGACACCTAAGGGGGAGCAGTTCTTC. The encoded protein is CASRTRGTPKGEQFF.